These T cell receptor beta chains were read from a single sample in a study of blood T cell repertoires in COVID-19. TCRdb's table, derived via immunoSEQ multiplex PCR, lists solely in-frame clones and lacks some. The sample records more than 45,000 clones, roughly 80% being singletons. The sequenced sample consisted of peripheral blood. These receptors were collected from a woman aged 60-70 years with acute or convalescent COVID-19. Both conserved end residues are part of each CDR3. Each record gives: clone size, V gene, J gene, D gene, CDR3 protein, CDR3 DNA. D genes are given only for firm matches. Rows may omit the clone size; those that give it use once, few, many or a size class.

NA	TRBV6-5	TRBJ1-4	NA	CASRITVEKLFF	TGTGCCAGCAGGATTACGGTTGAAAAACTGTTTTTT
NA	TRBV7-2	TRBJ2-1	NA	CASSLGALTPHNEQFF	TGTGCCAGCAGCTTAGGGGCCCTCACCCCACACAATGAGCAGTTCTTC
NA	TRBV2	TRBJ2-1	NA	CASSLSYSYNEQFF	TGTGCCAGCAGTCTATCTTACTCCTACAATGAGCAGTTCTTC
NA	TRBV2	TRBJ1-2	NA	CASSVSMEYGYTF	TGTGCCAGCAGTGTTTCCATGGAGTATGGCTACACCTTC
NA	TRBV3-1/TRBV3-2	TRBJ1-2	NA	CASSLGAGAASYGYTF	TGTGCCAGCAGCCTTGGGGCGGGGGCCGCCTCCTATGGCTACACCTTC
NA	TRBV6-1	TRBJ2-1	TRBD2	CATSPSGDYNEQFF	TGTGCCACCAGTCCTAGCGGGGATTACAATGAGCAGTTCTTC
NA	TRBV18	TRBJ2-1	TRBD2	CASSPEGGGTYNEQFF	TGTGCCAGCTCGCCCGAGGGCGGGGGAACCTACAATGAGCAGTTCTTC
NA	TRBV5-1	TRBJ2-1	TRBD2	CASSSTLAGGSYNEQFF	TGCGCCAGCAGCTCCACCTTGGCGGGGGGTAGTTACAATGAGCAGTTCTTC
medium-sized	TRBV18	TRBJ2-2	NA	CASSPPITGELFF	TGTGCCAGCTCACCACCCATCACCGGGGAGCTGTTTTTT
NA	TRBV27	TRBJ1-5	TRBD1	CASRQGGNQPQHF	TGTGCCAGCCGACAGGGCGGCAATCAGCCCCAGCATTTT
NA	TRBV6-6	TRBJ1-3	NA	CASSYLESGNTIYF	TGTGCCAGCAGTTACTTAGAAAGTGGAAACACCATATATTTT
NA	TRBV7-2	TRBJ2-5	TRBD2	CASSPGTSGGETQYF	TGTGCCAGCAGCCCCGGGACTAGCGGGGGAGAGACCCAGTACTTC
few	TRBV12-3/TRBV12-4	TRBJ1-2	NA	CASSARGGYTF	TGTGCCAGCAGTGCGAGAGGTGGCTACACCTTC
NA	TRBV13	TRBJ1-3	NA	CASKGLETGNTIYF	TGTGCCAGCAAGGGACTTGAGACTGGAAACACCATATATTTT
once	TRBV10-3	TRBJ2-1	NA	CAISESSSDSSYNEQFF	TGTGCCATCAGTGAGTCGTCTAGTGACAGCTCCTACAATGAGCAGTTCTTC
NA	TRBV24-1	TRBJ2-2	TRBD2	CATSDLLPAGVTGELFF	TGTGCCACCAGTGATTTGCTGCCAGCGGGGGTCACCGGGGAGCTGTTTTTT
NA	TRBV7-3	TRBJ1-3	NA	CASSSNRVGTGNTIYF	TGTGCCAGCAGCTCCAACAGGGTTGGGACTGGAAACACCATATATTTT
NA	TRBV14	TRBJ2-3	NA	CASSETLTQYF	TGTGCCAGCAGCGAGACACTTACGCAGTATTTT
NA	TRBV6-5	TRBJ2-1	NA	CASSYSGSNNEQFF	TGTGCCAGCAGTTACTCGGGTAGCAACAATGAGCAGTTCTTC
NA	TRBV7-9	TRBJ1-1	TRBD1	CASSTTGVTEAFF	TGTGCCAGCAGCACGACAGGGGTCACTGAAGCTTTCTTT
NA	TRBV6-5	TRBJ1-2	TRBD1	CASRRQGLDYTF	TGTGCCAGCAGGAGACAGGGATTGGACTACACCTTC
NA	TRBV3-1/TRBV3-2	TRBJ2-1	NA	CASSHWGDEQFF	TGTGCCAGCAGCCACTGGGGGGACGAGCAGTTCTTC
NA	TRBV11-2	TRBJ1-5	NA	CASSPRQETSNQPQHF	TGTGCCAGCAGCCCTAGACAGGAAACTAGCAATCAGCCCCAGCATTTT
NA	TRBV7-2	TRBJ1-2	NA	CASSLARGGRVNGYTF	TGTGCCAGCAGCTTAGCGAGGGGAGGCAGGGTGAATGGCTACACCTTC
NA	TRBV5-4	TRBJ2-6	TRBD1	CASSPTGVAGHYSGANVLTF	TGTGCCAGCAGCCCGACAGGGGTGGCGGGGCACTACTCTGGGGCCAACGTCCTGACTTTC
NA	TRBV30	TRBJ1-4	NA	CAWSVSGVGGLTEKLFF	TGTGCCTGGAGTGTATCTGGTGTCGGGGGGCTAACTGAAAAACTGTTTTTT
NA	TRBV10-3	TRBJ1-1	NA	CAGRGISDTEAFF	TGTGCCGGAAGGGGGATCTCGGACACTGAAGCTTTCTTT
NA	TRBV19	TRBJ1-2	TRBD1	CASTQGFYGYTF	TGTGCCAGTACACAGGGGTTTTATGGCTACACCTTC
NA	TRBV4-3	TRBJ1-2	NA	CASSQSWGEDYGYTF	TGCGCCAGCAGCCAAAGTTGGGGGGAGGACTATGGCTACACCTTC
NA	TRBV24-1	TRBJ2-3	TRBD1	CATSALGQGADTQYF	TGTGCCACCAGTGCCCTGGGACAGGGAGCAGATACGCAGTATTTT
NA	TRBV30	TRBJ1-1	TRBD1	CAWREFGTGWTEAFF	TGTGCCTGGAGAGAATTCGGGACAGGATGGACTGAAGCTTTCTTT
NA	TRBV10-2	TRBJ2-1	TRBD2	CASRLSGGGNNEQFF	TGCGCCAGCCGTCTTAGCGGGGGGGGTAACAATGAGCAGTTCTTC
NA	TRBV10-1	TRBJ2-5	TRBD1	CASSGTGSETQYF	TGCGCCAGCAGTGGGACAGGGAGTGAGACCCAGTACTTC
NA	TRBV7-9	TRBJ1-3	NA	CASSRIVSSGNTIYF	TGTGCCAGCAGCCGAATAGTAAGCTCTGGAAACACCATATATTTT
NA	TRBV7-2	TRBJ2-7	TRBD2	CASSRGGGRTYEQYF	TGTGCCAGCAGTCGCGGGGGGGGCAGAACCTACGAGCAGTACTTC
few	TRBV19	TRBJ1-2	NA	CASSITLRDYGYTF	TGTGCCAGTAGTATAACCCTGAGGGACTATGGCTACACCTTC
NA	TRBV5-1	TRBJ2-2	NA	CASSLDGGRGGELLF	TGCGCCAGCAGCTTGGACGGGGGGCGCGGCGGGGAGCTGCTTTTT
NA	TRBV6-5	TRBJ1-2	TRBD1	CASIPDRGANYGYTF	TGTGCCAGCATTCCAGACAGGGGAGCTAACTATGGCTACACCTTC
NA	TRBV27	TRBJ1-2	NA	CASSSQGHYGYTF	TGTGCCAGCAGTTCACAGGGCCACTATGGCTACACCTTC
NA	TRBV27	TRBJ1-2	TRBD1	CASSSGGNYGYTF	TGTGCCAGCAGTTCAGGGGGGAACTATGGCTACACCTTC
NA	TRBV7-2	TRBJ2-7	NA	CASSLGPGYEQYF	TGTGCCAGCAGCTTGGGCCCAGGCTACGAGCAGTACTTC
NA	TRBV30	TRBJ2-2	NA	CAWRQTRGTGELFF	TGTGCCTGGAGGCAGACAAGGGGCACCGGGGAGCTGTTTTTT
NA	TRBV7-2	TRBJ1-2	TRBD1	CASSFRDSLLLGYTF	TGTGCCAGCAGCTTCCGGGACAGCCTCCTTCTGGGCTACACCTTC
NA	TRBV7-9	TRBJ2-7	NA	CASSSPLAPYEQYF	TGTGCCAGCAGCTCCCCGCTAGCCCCCTACGAGCAGTACTTC
NA	TRBV9	TRBJ1-2	TRBD1	CASNTQGAGYTF	TGTGCCAGCAACACTCAGGGGGCGGGCTACACCTTC
NA	TRBV6-6	TRBJ1-1	NA	CASSYLPGADLAFF	TGTGCCAGCAGTTACCTCCCAGGGGCGGATTTGGCTTTCTTT
once	TRBV10-2	TRBJ1-6	NA	CASSEDVGATYNSPLHF	TGCGCCAGCTCTGAGGACGTGGGGGCAACATATAATTCACCCCTCCACTTT
NA	TRBV10-3	TRBJ2-1	NA	CAIRGEGGYNEQFF	TGTGCCATCCGCGGGGAGGGGGGGTACAATGAGCAGTTCTTC
NA	TRBV5-1	TRBJ1-1	NA	CASSSDSNTEAFF	TGCGCCAGCAGTTCCGACAGTAACACTGAAGCTTTCTTT
NA	TRBV6-1	TRBJ2-1	NA	CASSEEMGGQFF	TGTGCCAGCAGTGAAGAAATGGGGGGGCAGTTCTTC
few	TRBV4-1	TRBJ1-6	NA	CASSQNGRDSPLHF	TGCGCCAGCAGCCAGAACGGTAGAGATTCACCCCTCCACTTT
NA	TRBV30	TRBJ1-3	NA	CAWTVHSGNTIYF	TGTGCCTGGACGGTGCACTCTGGAAACACCATATATTTT
NA	TRBV27	TRBJ1-4	NA	CASSLSGHIGPTNEKLFF	TGTGCCAGCAGTTTATCGGGACACATAGGCCCAACTAATGAAAAACTGTTTTTT
NA	TRBV6-2/TRBV6-3	TRBJ2-7	NA	CASSTQVAEQYF	TGTGCCAGCAGTACTCAGGTGGCCGAGCAGTACTTC
NA	TRBV4-1	TRBJ2-1	TRBD1	CASSQEGQGYNEQFF	TGCGCCAGCAGCCAAGAGGGACAGGGCTACAATGAGCAGTTCTTC
NA	TRBV2	TRBJ2-1	NA	CASSDIPGDRSYNEQFF	TGTGCCAGCAGTGACATCCCAGGGGATAGGTCCTACAATGAGCAGTTCTTC
NA	TRBV3-1/TRBV3-2	TRBJ1-2	NA	CASSQEDTKWGYTF	TGTGCCAGCAGCCAAGAGGACACTAAGTGGGGCTACACCTTC
NA	TRBV5-1	TRBJ2-1	TRBD1	CASSFGQVGDEQFF	TGCGCCAGCAGCTTCGGACAGGTCGGGGATGAGCAGTTCTTC
NA	TRBV7-6	TRBJ2-1	NA	CASSPAGLLLYNEQFF	TGTGCCAGCAGCCCCGCGGGACTGCTTTTGTACAATGAGCAGTTCTTC